Below are 18 T cell receptor beta chains sequenced from a single sample in a study of T cells in Graves' hyperthyroidism and ophthalmopathy. TCR beta CDR3 regions were amplified from RNA. An initial round of RT-PCR targeting the TCR CDR3 relied on the HTBI primer set. TCRdb re-analysed the multiplex PCR reads in MiXCR, keeping a single row per CDR3 protein. The repertoire includes roughly 660,000 distinct CDR3 sequences, 15% to 20% of them detected once, and around 15% sits in the top ten. Specimen: blood. These TCRs come from a man between 45 and 60 years old with Graves' hyperthyroidism.

In this sample, this clonotype turned up many times. The chain uses TRBV2 and TRBJ2-3, with D unresolved. The V gene's germline CDR1 is SNHLY and CDR2 FYNNEI. V lost 5 bases to trimming and J lost 0 bases, with 9 bases between them. The CDR3 sequence is 14 residues long. The CDR3 DNA sequence: TGTGCCAGCAGTCTGCTGCTTAGCACAGATACGCAGTATTTT. Translation: CASSLLLSTDTQYF.

The table lists this clonotype with many counts. The V gene is TRBV11-1, the J gene TRBJ2-7; tentatively, D is TRBD1 or TRBD2 (6 bases each). This CDR3 spans 14 amino acids. V lost 5 bases, J lost 5 bases, and 16 bases lay in between. The germline gives CDR1 SGHAT, CDR2 FQDESV (reference sequence). The CDR3 loop is CASSPPGGQDEQYF. For the CDR3, the DNA is TGTGCCAGCAGCCCGCCTGGGGGGCAGGACGAGCAGTACTTC. Supplemented by reference TRBV11-1 and TRBJ2-7, the full variable domain reads EAEVAQSPRYKITEKSQAVAFWCDPISGHATLYWYRQILGQGPELLVQFQDESVVDDSQLPKDRFSAERLKGVDSTLKIQPAELGDSAMYLCASSPPGGQDEQYFGPGTRLTVT.

This clonotype has at least ten counts. The chain links TRBV3-1 to TRBJ2-1; D gene unclear. V lost 8 bases and J 5 bases, leaving 10 bases between the germline ends. Germline V gene data show CDR1 as LGHDT and CDR2 as YNNKEL (reference sequence). This CDR3 region has 12 residues. The CDR3 reads CASGYGNNEQFF. The CDR3 DNA sequence: TGTGCCAGCGGATATGGGAACAATGAGCAGTTCTTC.

The chain uses TRBV28 and TRBJ2-7; 9 bases line up with TRBD1. Germline V gene data show CDR1 as MDHEN and CDR2 as SYDVKM. The J segment lost 5 bases and the V segment lost 5 bases, leaving 10 bases of the junction unmatched. The CDR3 contains 15 residues. The CDR3: CASSPYGQGLDEQYF. CDR3 coding DNA: TGTGCCAGCAGTCCATACGGACAGGGGCTGGACGAGCAGTACTTC. The full variable domain, completed using reference TRBV28 and TRBJ2-7, is DVKVTQSSRYLVKRTGEKVFLECVQDMDHENMFWYRQDPGLGLRLIYFSYDVKMKEKGDIPEGYSVSREKKERFSLILESASTNQTSMYLCASSPYGQGLDEQYFGPGTRLTVT.

This clonotype was seen repeatedly, ten times or more. The CDR3 DNA is TGTGCCATCAGTGAGGGCCGACCCCTGGATGAGCAGTTCTTC. Protein product: CAISEGRPLDEQFF. The chain combines TRBV10-3 with TRBJ2-1; D not resolved. Germline CDR1 reads ENHRY; CDR2 reads SYGVKD. The CDR3 extends over 14 amino acids. V was pared by 2 bases and J by 8 bases, with 13 bases between.

Note on this clonotype: This may be a read error: a much more frequent sequence differs by one nucleotide. V is TRBV13 and J is TRBJ2-5; D tentatively reads TRBD1 or TRBD2 (5 bases each). V was shortened by 7 bases and J by 5 bases, with 11 bases between the two germline ends. The CDR3 extends over 12 amino acids. From germline, CDR1 is PRHDT and CDR2 FYEKMQ (reference sequence). The CDR3 is CASNRGLETQYF. CDR3 in DNA: TGTGCCAGCAACCGGGGCCTCGAGACCCAGTACTTC. The full variable domain, completed using reference TRBV13 and TRBJ2-5, is AAGVIQSPRHLIKEKRETATLKCYPIPRHDTVYWYQQGPGQDPQFLISFYEKMQSDKGSIPDRFSAQQFSDYHSELNMSSLELGDSALYFCASNRGLETQYFGPGTRLLVL.

This clonotype turned up a few times. The chain recombines TRBV12-3 or TRBV12-4 with TRBJ2-1, with no clear D. The CDR3 runs 18 residues. The germline V and J ends were trimmed by 5 bases and 0 bases, with 20 bases remaining between them. The DNA for the CDR3 is TGTGCCAGCAGTCCCTGGCCAGGCCGGTCAAGCTCCTACAATGAGCAGTTCTTC. Protein: CASSPWPGRSSSYNEQFF.

This clonotype came up many times. V gene TRBV7-9 combines with J gene TRBJ2-1, with TRBD1 matching over 8 bases. CDR1 and CDR2 (germline): SEHNR, FQNEAQ (reference sequence). The CDR3 has 17 amino acids. V lost 1 base, J lost 3 bases, and 8 bases stayed unmatched. The CDR3 nucleotides read TGTGCCAGCAGCTTAGATGGGTCAGGGGGCTTCTACAATGAGCAGTTCTTC. Translated, it gives CASSLDGSGGFYNEQFF.

This clonotype was seen many times. The chain recombines TRBV14 with TRBJ1-1; D is possibly TRBD1 (6 bases). This CDR3 comprises 15 residues. Trimming left V 4 bases short and J 4 bases short, with 16 bases between. Germline CDR1 is SGHDN and CDR2 is FVKESK. CDR3 residues: CASSPGAGLGTEAFF. The CDR3 coding sequence is TGTGCCAGCAGCCCAGGGGCGGGGCTGGGCACTGAAGCTTTCTTT.

This clonotype has at least ten counts. The genes are TRBV27 and TRBJ2-3; weak D call: TRBD2 (6 bases). The CDR3 consists of 17 residues. Looked up from germline, CDR1 is MNHEY and CDR2 is SMNVEV (reference sequence). Between the trimmed V and J ends, which lost 6 bases and 2 bases, there was a span of 21 bases. The CDR3 loop reads CASSSPPPGDHTDTQYF. The CDR3 coding sequence is TGTGCCAGCAGCTCCCCTCCCCCGGGGGACCACACAGATACGCAGTATTTT.

This clonotype was seen many times. The chain joins TRBV6-2 or TRBV6-3 to TRBJ2-7; D not resolved. The CDR3 has 14 residues. Germline V gives CDR1 MNHEY, CDR2 SVGEGT. Trimming cost V 0 bases and J 2 bases, with 8 bases left between them. In DNA form, the CDR3 reads TGTGCCAGCAGTTACTCCCTAGATCCCTACGAGCAGTACTTC. Its protein product is CASSYSLDPYEQYF.

The J gene is TRBJ2-1, the V gene TRBV19, with D perhaps given as TRBD1 or TRBD2 (6 bases each). The V end was cut by 4 bases, the J end by 3 bases, with 13 bases between. From germline, CDR1 is LNHDA and CDR2 SQIVND (reference sequence). The length of the CDR3 is 15 residues. CDR3 DNA: TGTGCCAGTAGTAGCGGGACATTTTACTACAATGAGCAGTTCTTC. It is translated as CASSSGTFYYNEQFF.

Ten or more counts support this clonotype. V is TRBV7-2 and J is TRBJ2-1, with D maybe TRBD2 (5 bases). Germline CDR1 and CDR2: SGHTA and FQGNSA. CDR3 length equals 16 residues. Deletions cut 5 bases from V and 0 bases from J, with 14 bases between. The CDR3 DNA reads as TGTGCCAGCAGCAGAACCTCGGGATACTCCTACAATGAGCAGTTCTTC. It specifies CASSRTSGYSYNEQFF.

This clonotype has ten or more counts. The rearrangement links TRBV7-2 to TRBJ1-5; a weak D match, TRBD1 (5 bases). V lost 1 base and J lost 10, with 14 bases in between. Germline V lookup: CDR1 SGHTA, CDR2 FQGNSA. CDR3 length: 14 amino acids. The CDR3 sequence is CASSLERTYTPQHF. CDR3 sequence (DNA): TGTGCCAGCAGCTTAGAGAGGACATACACTCCCCAGCATTTT.

The chain recombines TRBV6-1 with TRBJ1-4; 8 bases align to TRBD1. CDR3 length: 15 amino acids. V lost 6 bases to trimming and J lost 4 bases; unmatched junction nucleotides: 7. Germline-derived CDR1 and CDR2 are MNHNS and SASEGT. The CDR3 DNA sequence: TGTGCCAGCAGCCCCGACAGGGGAGGTAATGAAAAACTGTTTTTT. Its translation is CASSPDRGGNEKLFF.

This sequence joins TRBV29-1 and TRBJ2-5; weak D call: TRBD1 (5 bases). This CDR3 contains 12 residues. CDR1 and CDR2 (germline): SQVTM, ANQGSEA. V lost 4 bases to trimming and J lost 5 bases, with 11 bases between them. CDR3 sequence: CSVVKGPETQYF. CDR3 nucleotide sequence: TGCAGCGTTGTAAAGGGGCCGGAGACCCAGTACTTC.

Turning to this clonotype: This may arise from a read error, as a much more abundant clone is one base away. The DNA for the CDR3 is TGTGCCAGAAGCGGACCGGGACAGGGGGCATATGAGCAGTTCTTC. Residues: CARSGPGQGAYEQFF. V is TRBV3-1 and J is TRBJ2-1; 12 bases agree with TRBD1. Germline lookup yields CDR1 LGHDT and CDR2 YNNKEL (reference sequence). V was pared by 9 bases and J by 8 bases, with 11 bases of the junction left unmatched. The length of the CDR3 is 15 residues.

This clonotype was seen many times. This sequence joins TRBV12-3 or TRBV12-4 and TRBJ1-2; 7 nucleotides agree with TRBD1. V was pared by 5 bases and J by 7 bases, with 7 bases of the junction left unmatched. The CDR3 consists of 13 residues. For the CDR3, the DNA is TGTGCCAGCAGTCTAGGGACAGCCGGTGGCTACACCTTC. It codes for CASSLGTAGGYTF.